This is a list of T cell receptor beta chains from one sample in a study of Ad26.COV2.S vaccination and SARS-CoV-2 variants. Some clones are missing from TCRdb's copy, which holds only in-frame ones; the method was immunoSEQ multiplex PCR. Of some 500,000 clones detected, roughly 89% appear once; the ten largest clones hold roughly 2.5%. Sequencing was performed on peripheral blood, taken in a trial of Ad26.COV2.S vaccine versus placebo. The receptors shown here come from a person between 18 and 60 years old who received the Ad26.COV2.S COVID-19 vaccine or a placebo. Both conserved end residues are part of each CDR3. D genes are given only for firm matches. Rows may omit the clone size; those that give it use once, few, many or a size class.

TRBJ2-7 | . | . | TRBV27 | TGTGCCAGCAGTTTACGTAAACAGCCCGAGCAGTACTTC | CASSLRKQPEQYF
TRBJ1-1 | . | . | TRBV27 | TGTGCCAGCAGTTTTACCCCCAGGGGCCCCGCAGCTTTCTTT | CASSFTPRGPAAFF
TRBJ1-5 | . | . | TRBV12-3/TRBV12-4 | TGTGCCAGCAGTTTATTGGGCGATCAGCCCCAGCATTTT | CASSLLGDQPQHF
TRBJ2-3 | . | TRBD2 | TRBV4-3 | TGCGCCAGCAGCCGGGGGGGTTTAAGGGCAGATACGCAGTATTTT | CASSRGGLRADTQYF
TRBJ1-3 | . | . | TRBV4-1 | TGCGCCAGCAGTAACCCTGGGGGGGGGCGCCTACCTCTCTCTGGAAACACCATATATTTT | CASSNPGGGRLPLSGNTIYF
TRBJ1-1 | . | . | TRBV20-1 | TGCAGTGCTACTGACAGACGATCGAACACTGAAGCTTTCTTT | CSATDRRSNTEAFF
TRBJ1-1 | . | . | TRBV7-2 | TGTGCCAGCAGCTTATTGGGCGTGGGTGAAGCTTTCTTT | CASSLLGVGEAFF
TRBJ2-1 | . | . | TRBV6-2/TRBV6-3 | TGTGCCAGCAGTCCCCGGGGGGCCCCCTACAATGAGCAGTTCTTC | CASSPRGAPYNEQFF
TRBJ1-5 | . | . | TRBV7-9 | TGTGCCAGCAGCTTAGGGCAGGTTCCAGGGCAGCCCCAGCATTTT | CASSLGQVPGQPQHF
TRBJ1-3 | . | . | TRBV11-3 | TGTGCCAGCAGCTTAGTGGGCATCGGAGGAAACACCATATATTTT | CASSLVGIGGNTIYF
TRBJ2-2 | . | . | TRBV19 | TGTGCCAGTAGTATCGGGGTTCCCGGGGAGCTGTTTTTT | CASSIGVPGELFF
TRBJ2-3 | . | . | TRBV5-6 | TGTGCCAGCAGCTCCGGCCAAACCACAGATACGCAGTATTTT | CASSSGQTTDTQYF
TRBJ1-2 | . | TRBD1 | TRBV5-6 | TGTGCCAGCAGCCGGACAGGGCCGAGCTATGGCTACACCTTC | CASSRTGPSYGYTF
TRBJ2-2 | once | . | TRBV19 | TGTGCCAGTAGTATAGTCGGGGTAAGGGCCGGGGAGCTGTTTTTT | CASSIVGVRAGELFF